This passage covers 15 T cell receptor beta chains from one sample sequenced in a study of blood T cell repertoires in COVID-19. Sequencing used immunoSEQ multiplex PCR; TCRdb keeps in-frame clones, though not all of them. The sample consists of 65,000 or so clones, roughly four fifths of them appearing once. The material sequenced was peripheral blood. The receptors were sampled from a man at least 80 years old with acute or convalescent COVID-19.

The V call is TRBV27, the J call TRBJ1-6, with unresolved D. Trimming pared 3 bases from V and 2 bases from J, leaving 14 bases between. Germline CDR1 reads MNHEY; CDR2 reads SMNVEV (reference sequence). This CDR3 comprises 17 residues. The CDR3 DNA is TGTGCCAGCAGTTTTGAAGGACTTCCCCCCTATAATTCACCCCTCCACTTT. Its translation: CASSFEGLPPYNSPLHF.

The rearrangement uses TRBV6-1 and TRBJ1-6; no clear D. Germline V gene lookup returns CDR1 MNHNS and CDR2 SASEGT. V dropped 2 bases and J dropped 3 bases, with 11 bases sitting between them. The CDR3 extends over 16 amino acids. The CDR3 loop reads CASSEHLKSYNSPLHF. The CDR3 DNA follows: TGTGCCAGCAGTGAACACTTAAAGAGCTATAATTCACCCCTCCACTTT.

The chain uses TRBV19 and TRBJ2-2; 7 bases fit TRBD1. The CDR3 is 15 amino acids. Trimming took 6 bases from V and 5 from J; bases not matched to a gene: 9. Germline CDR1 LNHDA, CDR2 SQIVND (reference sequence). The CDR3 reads CASSRTGSRTGELFF. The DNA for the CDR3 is TGTGCCAGTAGCCGGACAGGTTCGAGAACCGGGGAGCTGTTTTTT.

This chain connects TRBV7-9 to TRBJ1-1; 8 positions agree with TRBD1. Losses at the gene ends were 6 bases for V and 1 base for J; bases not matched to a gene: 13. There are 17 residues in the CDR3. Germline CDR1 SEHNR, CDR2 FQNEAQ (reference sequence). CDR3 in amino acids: CASRETGQGAENTEAFF. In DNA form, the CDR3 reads TGTGCCAGCAGGGAAACCGGGCAGGGGGCAGAGAACACTGAAGCTTTCTTT.

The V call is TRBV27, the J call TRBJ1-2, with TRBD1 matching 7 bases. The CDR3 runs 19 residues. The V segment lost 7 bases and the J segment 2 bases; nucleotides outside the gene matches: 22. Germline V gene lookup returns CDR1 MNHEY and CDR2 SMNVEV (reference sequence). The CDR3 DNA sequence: TGTGCCAGCACTAGATTAGGCCGTCAAGGACAGGATGTCAACTATGGCTACACCTTC. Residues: CASTRLGRQGQDVNYGYTF.

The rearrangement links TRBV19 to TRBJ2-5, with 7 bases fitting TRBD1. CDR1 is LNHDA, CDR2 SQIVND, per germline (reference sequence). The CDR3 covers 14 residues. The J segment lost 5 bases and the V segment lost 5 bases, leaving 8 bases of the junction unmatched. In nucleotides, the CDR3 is TGTGCCAGTAGTCCCACAGGGGTGGGGGAGACCCAGTACTTC. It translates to CASSPTGVGETQYF.

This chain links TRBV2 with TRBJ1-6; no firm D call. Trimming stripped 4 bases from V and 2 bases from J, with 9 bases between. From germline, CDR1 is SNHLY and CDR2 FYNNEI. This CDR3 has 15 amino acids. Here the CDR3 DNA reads TGTGCCAGCAGTGTGATTGGCCCCTATAATTCACCCCTCCACTTT. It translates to CASSVIGPYNSPLHF.

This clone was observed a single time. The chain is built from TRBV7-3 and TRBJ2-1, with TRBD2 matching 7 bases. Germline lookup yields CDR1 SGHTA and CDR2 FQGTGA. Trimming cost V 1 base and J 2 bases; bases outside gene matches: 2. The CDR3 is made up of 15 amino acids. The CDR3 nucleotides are TGTGCCAGCAGCTTAAACGCGGGGGCCTACAATGAGCAGTTCTTC. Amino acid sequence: CASSLNAGAYNEQFF.

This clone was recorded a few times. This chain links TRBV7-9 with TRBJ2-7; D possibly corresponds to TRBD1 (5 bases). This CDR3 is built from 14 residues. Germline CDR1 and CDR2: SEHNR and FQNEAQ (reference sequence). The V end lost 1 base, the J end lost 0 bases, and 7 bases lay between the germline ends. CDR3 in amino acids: CASSLGGNSYEQYF. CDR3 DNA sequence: TGTGCCAGCAGCTTAGGGGGCAACTCCTACGAGCAGTACTTC.

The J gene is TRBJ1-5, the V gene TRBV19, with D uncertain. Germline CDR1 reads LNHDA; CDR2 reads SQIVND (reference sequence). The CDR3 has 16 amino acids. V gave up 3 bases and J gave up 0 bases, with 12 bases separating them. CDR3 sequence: CASSIMGEYSNQPQHF. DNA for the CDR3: TGTGCCAGTAGTATTATGGGCGAATATAGCAATCAGCCCCAGCATTTT. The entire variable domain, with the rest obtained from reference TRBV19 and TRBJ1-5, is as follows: DGGITQSPKYLFRKEGQNVTLSCEQNLNHDAMYWYRQDPGQGLRLIYYSQIVNDFQKGDIAEGYSVSREKKESFPLTVTSAQKNPTAFYLCASSIMGEYSNQPQHFGDGTRLSIL.

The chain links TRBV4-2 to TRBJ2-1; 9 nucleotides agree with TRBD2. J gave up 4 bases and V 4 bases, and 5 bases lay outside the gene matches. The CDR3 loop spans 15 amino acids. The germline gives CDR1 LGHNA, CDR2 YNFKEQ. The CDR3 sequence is CASSLTSGSYNEQFF. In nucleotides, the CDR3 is TGTGCCAGCAGCCTTACTAGCGGGTCTTACAATGAGCAGTTCTTC.

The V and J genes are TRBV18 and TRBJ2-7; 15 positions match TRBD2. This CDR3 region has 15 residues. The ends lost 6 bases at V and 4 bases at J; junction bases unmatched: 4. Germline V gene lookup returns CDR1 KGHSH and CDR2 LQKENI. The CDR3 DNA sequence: TGTGCCAGCTCCGGGACTAGCGGGGGGCAATACGAGCAGTACTTC. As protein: CASSGTSGGQYEQYF.

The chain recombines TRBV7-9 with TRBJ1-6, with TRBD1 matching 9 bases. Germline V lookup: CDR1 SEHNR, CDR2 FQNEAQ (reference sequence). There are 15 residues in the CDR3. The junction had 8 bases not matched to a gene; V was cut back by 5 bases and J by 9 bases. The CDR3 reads CASSPYRDRASPLHF. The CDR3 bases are TGTGCCAGCAGCCCCTACCGGGACAGGGCTTCACCCCTCCACTTT. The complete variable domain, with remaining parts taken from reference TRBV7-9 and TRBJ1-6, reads DTGVSQNPRHKITKRGQNVTFRCDPISEHNRLYWYRQTLGQGPEFLTYFQNEAQLEKSRLLSDRFSAERPKGSFSTLEIQRTEQGDSAMYLCASSPYRDRASPLHFGNGTRLTVT.

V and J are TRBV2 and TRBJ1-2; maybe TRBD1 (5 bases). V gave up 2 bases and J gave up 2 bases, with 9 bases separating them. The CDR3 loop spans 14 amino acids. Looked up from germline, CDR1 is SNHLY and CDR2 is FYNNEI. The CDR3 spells CASSERRGNYGYTF. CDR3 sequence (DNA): TGTGCCAGCAGTGAAAGACGGGGGAACTATGGCTACACCTTC.

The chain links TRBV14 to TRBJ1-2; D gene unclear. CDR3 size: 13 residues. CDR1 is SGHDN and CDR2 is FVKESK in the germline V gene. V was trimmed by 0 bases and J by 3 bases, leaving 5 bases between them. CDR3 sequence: CASSQELDYGYTF. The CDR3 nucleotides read TGTGCCAGCAGCCAAGAACTCGACTATGGCTACACCTTC.